Listed here are 17 T cell receptor beta chains from one sample, sequenced in a study of cytomegalovirus exposure and HLA in healthy donors. Primers: 60 Vbeta forward and 13 Jbeta reverse. Sequencing was performed with immunoSEQ multiplex PCR; in TCRdb, only in-frame clones are kept and a portion is missing. This table has about 120,000 clones, roughly four fifths appearing once. Sequencing used PBMCs. The receptor source for this set is a man aged 35 to 55 in good health and CMV-seronegative.

In DNA form, the CDR3 reads TGTGCCATCAGTGTGGACTCCACCGGGGAGCTGTTTTTT. Its translation: CAISVDSTGELFF. The rearrangement links TRBV10-3 to TRBJ2-2, with D maybe TRBD2 (5 bases). The CDR3 is 13 amino acids. CDR1 is ENHRY, CDR2 SYGVKD, per germline. V was trimmed by 4 bases and J by 4 bases, leaving 7 bases between them.

The V call is TRBV2, the J call TRBJ2-2; 8 positions agree with TRBD2. The V gene's germline CDR1 is SNHLY and CDR2 FYNNEI. This CDR3 comprises 13 residues. The V and J ends lost 8 bases and 4 bases, in that order; junction bases with no gene match: 3. CDR3 sequence reads: CASRGGSTGELFF. The CDR3 nucleotides are TGTGCCAGCCGGGGGGGATCCACCGGGGAGCTGTTTTTT.

The V gene is TRBV19, the J gene TRBJ2-5; a possible D gene is TRBD2 (5 bases). The V gene lost 3 bases and the J gene lost 4 bases, with 15 bases spanning the gap. This CDR3 spans 15 amino acids. Germline V CDR1 and CDR2: LNHDA, SQIVND (reference sequence). The CDR3 sequence: CASSMLPGIGETQYF. For the CDR3, the DNA is TGTGCCAGTAGTATGCTACCGGGGATAGGAGAGACCCAGTACTTC.

The rearrangement links TRBV7-8 to TRBJ1-5; the D is unclear. The CDR3 is 14 amino acids. Trimming took off 5 bases at V and 4 bases at J, with 12 bases between the two ends. Germline V CDR1 and CDR2: SGHVS, FQNEAQ. The CDR3 is CASSLRTGNQPQHF. CDR3 nucleotide sequence: TGTGCCAGCAGCCTAAGAACGGGGAATCAGCCCCAGCATTTT.

The V call is TRBV6-5, the J call TRBJ1-2; D might be TRBD1 (5 bases). Between the trimmed V and J ends, which lost 0 bases and 5 bases, there was a span of 13 bases. This CDR3 comprises 15 residues. In germline, CDR1 is MNHEY, CDR2 SVGAGI. The CDR3 DNA follows: TGTGCCAGCAGTTACTCGGAGGGGAGGGTTTATGGCTACACCTTC. This encodes CASSYSEGRVYGYTF.

The chain links TRBV21-1 to TRBJ2-1; the table gives TRBD1 as D, unverified against the DNA. TRBV21-1 is a documented pseudogene. The CDR3 is 15 residues long. The CDR3 DNA is TGTGCCAGCAGCAACCGGTACAGTAACTACAATGAGCAGTTCTTC. Protein sequence: CASSNRYSNYNEQFF.

There are a few counts of this clone. The rearrangement uses TRBV11-2 and TRBJ1-4; D may be TRBD1 (6 bases). The CDR3 has 15 residues. Germline CDR1 SGHAT, CDR2 FQNNGV. Between the trimmed V and J ends, which lost 1 base and 7 bases, there was a span of 13 bases. CDR3 in amino acids: CASSLATGIGEKLFF. The CDR3 DNA reads TGTGCCAGCAGCTTAGCCACAGGGATCGGTGAAAAACTGTTTTTT.

This sequence joins TRBV6-5 and TRBJ1-1; 9 bases are a match to TRBD1. V gave up 6 bases and J gave up 5 bases; unmatched junction bases: 7. The CDR3 has 14 residues. Germline assignment: CDR1 MNHEY and CDR2 SVGAGI. The CDR3 sequence: CASRRGQGMTEAFF. The CDR3 DNA follows: TGTGCCAGCAGAAGAGGACAGGGGATGACTGAAGCTTTCTTT.

The rearrangement links TRBV6-4 to TRBJ2-1, with D perhaps matching TRBD2 (6 bases). Trimming took 4 bases from V and 0 from J, leaving 13 bases between them. This CDR3 spans 16 amino acids. Germline CDR1 reads MRHNA; CDR2 reads SNTAGT. The CDR3 loop reads CASSAGTSSSYNEQFF. The CDR3 nucleotides are TGTGCCAGCAGTGCCGGGACTTCGAGCTCCTACAATGAGCAGTTCTTC.

V gene TRBV11-2 combines with J gene TRBJ2-2; TRBD1 agrees at 7 bases. Germline V gene data show CDR1 as SGHAT and CDR2 as FQNNGV. The CDR3 runs 17 residues. J gave up 4 bases and V 1 base, and 9 bases lay outside the gene matches. Here the CDR3 DNA reads TGTGCCAGCAGCTTAGGGGACAGCGCGAGGCGCACCGGGGAGCTGTTTTTT. Protein: CASSLGDSARRTGELFF.

The rearrangement joins TRBV6-5 to TRBJ1-1, with D tentatively TRBD1 (6 bases). Trimming shortened V by 6 bases and J by 0 bases, and 11 bases separated the two germline ends. CDR1 and CDR2 from the germline V gene are MNHEY and SVGAGI. CDR3 size: 14 residues. The chain's CDR3 is CASRRQVMNTEAFF. DNA of the CDR3: TGTGCCAGCAGAAGACAGGTCATGAACACTGAAGCTTTCTTT.

This rearrangement joins TRBV6-1 to TRBJ2-4; D may be TRBD1 (6 bases). Trimming shortened V by 5 bases and J by 12 bases, and 17 bases separated the two germline ends. The germline CDR1 and CDR2 sequences are MNHNS and SASEGT. This CDR3 has 13 amino acids. The CDR3 DNA reads as TGTGCCAGCAGTCGACGACAGGTGGTAGGTCAGTACTTC. Its protein is CASSRRQVVGQYF.

This clone has more than one count but fewer than ten. As DNA, the CDR3 is TGTGCCAGCAGCGTGGTAGCGGGGGTGGAGACCCAGTACTTC. Residues: CASSVVAGVETQYF. The V and J genes are TRBV9 and TRBJ2-5, with TRBD2 identical over 9 bases. The CDR3 extends over 14 amino acids. Germline assignment: CDR1 SGDLS and CDR2 YYNGEE. Germline trimming cut 2 bases from V and 5 bases from J; bases unmatched to any gene: 4.

As to this clone: The DNA is omitted, as the CDR3 cannot be located on it reliably, and the CDR3 follows TCRdb's listing. The J gene is TRBJ2-5, the V gene TRBV11-2; the D call of TRBD2 is as the table states it, not checked on the DNA. Germline V gene data show CDR1 as SGHAT and CDR2 as FQNNGV. The CDR3 length is 15 residues, termini included. Here the CDR3 reads CASSTSTRFQETQYF.

The chain couples TRBV11-2 to TRBJ1-1, with unresolved D. Germline CDR1 is SGHAT and CDR2 is FQNNGV. The CDR3 is 13 amino acids. V gave up 5 bases and J gave up 3 bases, with 10 bases separating them. The CDR3 DNA reads TGTGCCAGCAGCAAAAACGGGGACACTGAAGCTTTCTTT. Its translation is CASSKNGDTEAFF.

The chain couples TRBV19 to TRBJ2-1, with 11 bases matching TRBD2. Trimming cost V 3 bases and J 8 bases; bases outside gene matches: 3. The germline V gene has CDR1 LNHDA and CDR2 SQIVND (reference sequence). The CDR3 contains 14 residues. The DNA of the CDR3 is TGTGCCAGTAGTATTAGCGGGGGGGCTTATGAGCAGTTCTTC. Protein product: CASSISGGAYEQFF.

A word on this clone: A single base separates this from a much larger clone, so it may be a read error. Other DNA sequences from this sample encode an identical CDR3 as well. This sequence joins TRBV13 and TRBJ2-7, with a possible D match to TRBD1 (5 bases). The ends were cut back, 5 bases at V and 2 bases at J, with 13 bases in the middle. The CDR3 runs 14 residues. Germline-derived CDR1 and CDR2 are PRHDT and FYEKMQ (reference sequence). The CDR3 loop reads CASSIRETAYEQYF. The CDR3, as DNA: TGTGCCAGCAGCATTAGAGAGACAGCCTACGAGCAGTACTTC.